This entry lists 25 T cell receptor beta chains sequenced from one sample in a study of blood T cells in healthy people across ages. With a J-beta primer mix and a sample-barcoded 5' primer, a second PCR ran roughly 6 to 11 cycles. One entry per CDR3 protein, called by TCRdb with MiXCR from the 5' RACE reads. This sample carries some 640,000 distinct CDR3 sequences, approximately 30% of them seen once, and the ten largest clones take approximately 14%. Input material: blood. These receptors all come from a woman aged 80 or over in good health.

This clonotype was picked up many times. V and J are TRBV20-1 and TRBJ2-3; 7 bases agree with TRBD1. J was trimmed by 5 bases and V by 5 bases; bases with no gene match: 10. Germline CDR1 reads DFQATT; CDR2 reads SNEGSKA (reference sequence). The length of the CDR3 is 14 residues. This chain's CDR3 is CSAVPGTERDTQYF. CDR3 DNA sequence: TGCAGTGCTGTCCCGGGGACAGAGAGAGATACGCAGTATTTT.

This clonotype was seen ten or more times. The CDR3 DNA sequence: TGTGCCAGCAGCTTAGCGCCGAACAGCCAATATGGCTACACCTTC. Protein sequence: CASSLAPNSQYGYTF. This chain connects TRBV7-9 to TRBJ1-2; D not resolved. CDR3 length: 15 residues. V was pared by 0 bases and J by 5 bases, with 13 bases between. Germline CDR1 SEHNR, CDR2 FQNEAQ (reference sequence).

This clonotype was observed a few times. The chain combines TRBV2 with TRBJ2-3; 9 bases align to TRBD2. From germline, CDR1 is SNHLY and CDR2 FYNNEI. V was clipped by 7 bases and J by 2 bases; unmatched bases: 10. CDR3 length: 16 amino acids. In DNA form, the CDR3 reads TGTGCCAGCAACAAGCAAGCGGGGGGACTCACAGATACGCAGTATTTT. It is translated as CASNKQAGGLTDTQYF.

This chain links TRBV6-2 or TRBV6-3 with TRBJ2-2; TRBD2 is a possible D gene (5 bases). The CDR3 totals 15 residues. CDR1 is MNHEY and CDR2 is SVGEGT in the germline V gene. With 7 bases removed from V and 2 bases from J, the gap between germline ends came to 14 bases. The CDR3 region is CASTLSGFNTGELFF. The CDR3 DNA reads as TGTGCCAGCACCCTATCGGGGTTCAACACCGGGGAGCTGTTTTTT.

The table lists this clonotype with many counts. The chain is built from TRBV30 and TRBJ2-7; D call uncertain. V lost 0 bases and J 2 bases, leaving 14 bases between the germline ends. The CDR3 has 15 residues. Germline CDR1 and CDR2: GTSNPN and SVGIG (reference sequence). The chain's CDR3 is CAWSVRVDSPYEQYF. The CDR3 nucleotides read TGTGCCTGGAGTGTAAGGGTTGACTCCCCCTACGAGCAGTACTTC. The full variable domain, in which reference TRBV30 and TRBJ2-7 provide the parts outside the CDR3, is SQTIHQWPATLVQPVGSPLSLECTVEGTSNPNLYWYRQAAGRGLQLLFYSVGIGQISSEVPQNLSASRPQDRQFILSSKKLLLSDSGFYLCAWSVRVDSPYEQYFGPGTRLTVT.

V gene TRBV20-1 combines with J gene TRBJ2-5; weak D call: TRBD1 (6 bases). In germline, CDR1 is DFQATT, CDR2 SNEGSKA (reference sequence). The V end was cut by 0 bases, the J end by 5 bases, with 10 bases between. There are 13 residues in the CDR3. The CDR3 coding sequence is TGCAGTGCTAGAGAGACAGGCGCGGAGACCCAGTACTTC. Translated: CSARETGAETQYF.

V is TRBV2 and J is TRBJ2-1; the D gene is possibly TRBD1 (5 bases). Germline loops: CDR1 SNHLY, CDR2 FYNNEI. CDR3 size: 14 residues. Trimming shortened V by 6 bases and J by 3 bases, and 12 bases separated the two germline ends. The DNA of the CDR3 is TGTGCCAGCAGGGACCGTACAGGCTACAATGAGCAGTTCTTC. This codes for CASRDRTGYNEQFF.

This clonotype appeared a few times. The chain joins TRBV3-1 to TRBJ1-1; D remains ambiguous. The CDR3 is made up of 12 amino acids. V was shortened by 3 bases and J by 4 bases, with 6 bases between the two germline ends. Germline CDR1 and CDR2: LGHDT and YNNKEL (reference sequence). DNA for the CDR3: TGTGCCAGCAGCCAGGCAGCCACTGAAGCTTTCTTT. Translating it yields CASSQAATEAFF.

Ten or more counts support this clonotype. The chain employs TRBV10-3 and TRBJ1-1; tentative D call: TRBD1 (6 bases). Germline V gene sequence: CDR1 ENHRY, CDR2 SYGVKD. The CDR3 contains 14 residues. The V end was cut by 2 bases, the J end by 3 bases, with 10 bases between. CDR3 region: CAISERGGDTEAFF. For the CDR3, the DNA is TGTGCCATCAGTGAGAGGGGGGGGGACACTGAAGCTTTCTTT.

A note on this clonotype: A clone one base away is much larger, so this may be a read error. V and J are TRBV28 and TRBJ1-6; 8 bases map to TRBD1. The germline CDR1 and CDR2 sequences are MDHEN and SYDVKM. V was pared by 11 bases and J by 10 bases, with 10 bases of the junction left unmatched. The CDR3 is made up of 13 amino acids. The chain's CDR3 is CACITGGKSPLHF. The CDR3 nucleotides are TGTGCCTGCATCACAGGGGGTAAATCACCCCTCCACTTT.

This chain uses TRBV7-2 with TRBJ2-1, with 7 bases aligning to TRBD2. The CDR3 totals 13 residues. Germline CDR1 reads SGHTA; CDR2 reads FQGNSA. V lost 5 bases and J lost 15; bases outside the gene matches: 13. The DNA of the CDR3 is TGTGCCAGCAGCACTCCCGGGACTACTCGAAGGTTCTTC. It encodes CASSTPGTTRRFF.

This clonotype was seen repeatedly, ten times or more. V gene TRBV6-5 combines with J gene TRBJ1-6, with TRBD1 matching over 8 bases. The trim removed 4 bases at V and 9 bases at J, leaving 5 bases unmatched. Per the germline V gene, CDR1 is MNHEY and CDR2 is SVGAGI. CDR3 length equals 14 residues. CDR3 residues: CASSSTGTGSPLHF. The CDR3 nucleotides read TGTGCCAGCAGTTCTACCGGGACAGGTTCACCCCTCCACTTT.

This rearrangement joins TRBV19 to TRBJ1-2, with 7 positions matching TRBD1. This CDR3 has 15 amino acids. CDR1 is LNHDA and CDR2 is SQIVND in the germline V gene (reference sequence). The J segment lost 1 base and the V segment lost 7 bases, leaving 9 bases of the junction unmatched. This CDR3 is CASTGDSQYNYGYTF. The CDR3 nucleotides are TGTGCCAGTACGGGGGACAGTCAATATAACTATGGCTACACCTTC.

This clonotype was recorded many times. This rearrangement joins TRBV3-1 to TRBJ2-5; 10 nucleotides match TRBD2. The V segment lost 0 bases and the J segment 3 bases; nucleotides outside the gene matches: 4. CDR3 length: 16 amino acids. Germline CDR1 LGHDT, CDR2 YNNKEL (reference sequence). CDR3 coding DNA: TGTGCCAGCAGCCAAGATCTAGCGGGAGATAAAGAGACCCAGTACTTC. This sequence encodes CASSQDLAGDKETQYF.

To note about this clonotype: A read error may be the cause here, since a much bigger clone is one base away. V is TRBV6-2 or TRBV6-3 and J is TRBJ1-2, with a possible D match to TRBD1 (6 bases). The V and J ends lost 0 bases and 10 bases respectively, with 18 bases between them. Germline CDR1 MNHEY, CDR2 SVGEGT. The CDR3 is 15 amino acids. The CDR3 protein is CASSYSGQGYDDYTF. Written as DNA, the CDR3 is TGTGCCAGCAGTTACTCGGGACAAGGCTATGACGACTACACCTTC.

J is TRBJ1-1 and V is TRBV27; tentatively, D is TRBD1 (5 bases). The CDR3 consists of 14 residues. Trimming removed 7 bases at V and 4 bases at J, with 16 bases between. The germline V gene encodes CDR1 MNHEY and CDR2 SMNVEV (reference sequence). The CDR3 DNA reads TGTGCCAGCATACCCCGCAGGGCGGGCACTGAAGCTTTCTTT. Its protein is CASIPRRAGTEAFF.

This clonotype has just a few counts. The rearrangement uses TRBV15 and TRBJ1-6; tentatively, D is TRBD1 (6 bases). The CDR3 contains 16 residues. Trimming removed 0 bases from V and 7 bases from J, with 13 bases in between. The germline gives CDR1 LNHNV, CDR2 YYDKDF (reference sequence). DNA of the CDR3: TGTGCCACCAGCAGAGACCAGGGGACCGAAAATTCACCCCTCCACTTT. It is translated as CATSRDQGTENSPLHF.

A remark on this clonotype: At one boundary the junction diverges from the germline segment, which might be a read error. The gene calls are TRBV4-1 and TRBJ2-3; no definite D call. CDR3 length: 14 residues. The germline CDR1 and CDR2 sequences are MGHRA and YSYEKL. The CDR3 nucleotides read TGTGCCAGCAGCCTACAATGGCTGCCAGATACGCAGTATTTT. Protein product: CASSLQWLPDTQYF.

J is TRBJ2-2 and V is TRBV7-3; D is uncertain. The CDR3 runs 12 residues. The V and J ends lost 2 bases and 6 bases respectively, with 4 bases between them. In germline, CDR1 is SGHTA, CDR2 FQGTGA. This CDR3 reads CASSLPPGELFF. DNA for the CDR3: TGTGCCAGCAGCTTACCTCCCGGGGAGCTGTTTTTT.

Worth noting for this clonotype: Given a much more abundant clone one base away, this may be a read error. This sequence joins TRBV7-6 and TRBJ2-3; 7 bases map to TRBD2. The CDR3 contains 16 residues. Germline assignment: CDR1 SGHVS and CDR2 FNYEAQ. V lost 0 bases to trimming and J lost 8 bases; unmatched junction nucleotides: 11. The CDR3 loop is CASSLAQSLAAGTQYF. The CDR3 nucleotides read TGTGCCAGCAGCTTAGCGCAAAGTCTAGCGGCAGGTACGCAGTATTTT. Using reference TRBV7-6 and TRBJ2-3 for the parts outside the CDR3, the full variable domain is GAGVSQSPRYKVTKRGQDVALRCDPISGHVSLYWYRQALGQGPEFLTYFNYEAQQDKSGLPNDRFSAERPEGSISTLTIQRTEQRDSAMYRCASSLAQSLAAGTQYFGPGTRLTVL.

In this sample, this clonotype turned up a few times. This chain uses TRBV28 with TRBJ1-5; D is unclear. Trimming stripped 5 bases from V and 1 base from J, with 15 bases between. This CDR3 spans 16 amino acids. Per the germline V gene, CDR1 is MDHEN and CDR2 is SYDVKM. CDR3: CASSTIPGYSNQPQHF. CDR3 nucleotide sequence: TGTGCCAGCAGTACCATCCCAGGATACAGCAATCAGCCCCAGCATTTT.

This clonotype was seen a few times. The rearrangement links TRBV20-1 to TRBJ2-1; the match to TRBD2 covers 8 bases. The CDR3 is made up of 15 amino acids. V shed 0 bases and J 7 bases; nucleotides not matched to a gene: 8. Germline CDR1 is DFQATT and CDR2 is SNEGSKA (reference sequence). The CDR3 DNA sequence: TGCAGTGCTAGAGATCCAAGCGGGGGAGGGAATGAGCAGTTCTTC. Its protein is CSARDPSGGGNEQFF.

This rearrangement joins TRBV19 to TRBJ2-1; 12 bases align to TRBD1. Germline CDR1 reads LNHDA; CDR2 reads SQIVND (reference sequence). The CDR3 is 17 residues long. Trimming took 1 base from V and 6 from J; bases not matched to a gene: 7. CDR3 sequence: CASSIVWGQGAGNEQFF. Here the CDR3 DNA reads TGTGCCAGTAGTATAGTTTGGGGACAGGGGGCAGGCAATGAGCAGTTCTTC.

This clonotype occurred a few times. This may stem from a read error, because a much larger clone lies one nucleotide away. The chain has TRBV15 and TRBJ2-1; weak D call: TRBD2 (6 bases). The germline V and J ends were trimmed by 0 bases and 13 bases, with 10 bases remaining between them. Germline CDR1 is LNHNV and CDR2 is YYDKDF (reference sequence). The CDR3 totals 12 residues. CDR3 nucleotide sequence: TGTGCCACCAGCAGAGATAGCGGTACCCAGTTCTTC. Protein product: CATSRDSGTQFF.

A remark on this clonotype: Its ends do not fully match the called genes, so a read error is possible. The V gene is TRBV7-2, the J gene TRBJ2-1; D call uncertain. There are 13 residues in the CDR3. Germline V gene lookup returns CDR1 SGHTA and CDR2 FQGNSA. CDR3 DNA: TGTACCGGCAGCCTCATAAATGGCAATGAGCAGTTCTTC. Translated, it gives CTGSLINGNEQFF.